This TCR beta chain was documented in a study of blood T cell repertoires in COVID-19. The overall study: The cDNA or gDNA used as material had been derived from T cells, B-cell-depleted T cells, or PBMCs.

Only in-frame clones appear in the TCRdb table, and some are missing; sequencing was by immunoSEQ multiplex PCR. The sample includes 150,000 to 200,000 clones, about 89% of them seen just once. V dropped 2 bases and J dropped 4 bases, with 10 bases sitting between them. The CDR3 covers 14 residues. Germline values: CDR1 SGHTA, CDR2 FQGNSA. The clonotype comes from a man aged 60 to 69 with acute or convalescent COVID-19. The chain joins TRBV7-2 to TRBJ2-3, with D unresolved. The sample taken for sequencing was peripheral blood. CDR3 amino acids: CASSLPGTADTQYF. CDR3 in DNA: TGTGCCAGCAGCTTACCAGGTACCGCAGATACGCAGTATTTT.